This T cell receptor beta chain was recorded in a study of blood T cell repertoires in COVID-19. About the study: PBMCs, B-cell-depleted T cells, or T cells provided the cDNA or gDNA that made up the material.

The germline V and J ends were trimmed by 4 bases and 4 bases, with 10 bases remaining between them. Germline V gene data show CDR1 as MDHEN and CDR2 as SYDVKM. The CDR3 spans 14 residues. The method was immunoSEQ multiplex PCR; TCRdb's version includes in-frame clones alone and lacks a portion of them. This sample has 250,000 to 300,000 clones, with about 88% found just once. This chain uses TRBV28 with TRBJ1-4, with D possibly matching TRBD1 (6 bases). The source of this sequence is a man aged 18 to 35 with active or convalescent COVID-19. The sequenced sample consisted of peripheral blood. The CDR3 protein is CASSSGDLNEKLFF. CDR3 sequence (DNA): TGTGCCAGCAGTTCAGGGGACCTTAATGAAAAACTGTTTTTT.